This T cell receptor (beta chain) came from a study of blood T cell repertoires in COVID-19. Study-wide context: From T cells, B-cell-depleted T cells, or PBMCs came the material, which was cDNA or gDNA.

Original handling: Reference gene primer amplification in the assay estimated nucleated cell counts. Clones were sequenced by immunoSEQ multiplex PCR, and TCRdb holds only the in-frame ones, with some missing. V and J calls and clone size are given by that table; D and trimming were obtained from the DNA. In the table there are over 150,000 clones, about 80% of which are singletons. Looked up from germline, CDR1 is SGHVS and CDR2 is FNYEAQ. The CDR3 is 17 residues long. J lost 5 bases, V lost 1 base, and 8 bases had no gene match. Cohorts were determined from participant-reported clinical history. Two consecutive negative NP/OP PCR tests, clearance, or resolved symptoms defined Cohort 3 recovery.

The sample was PBMCs or T cells enriched from blood (not recorded which). The chain uses TRBV7-6 and TRBJ2-5; 12 bases line up with TRBD2. This receptor was taken from a man in his forties or fifties who had recovered from COVID-19. The CDR3 region is CASSLVRSSGGAETQYF. CDR3 nucleotides: TGTGCCAGCAGCTTAGTAAGGTCTAGCGGGGGGGCTGAGACCCAGTACTTC.